Each of the 19 T cell receptor beta chains below was sequenced from the same sample in a study of metastatic and nonmetastatic thyroid tumors. The entire patient cohort was treatment-naive prior to thyroid surgery. MiXCR re-clonotyped the PCR reads for TCRdb. Of 21,000 or so clones in the sample, roughly 20% were seen once. The material sequenced was blood. These receptors were collected from a female donor with papillary thyroid cancer or a benign thyroid nodule (not recorded which). Some clones in this sample may be carry-over from other donors' samples.

This clone was counted at least ten times. The rearrangement links TRBV24-1 to TRBJ2-3; 8 bases align to TRBD1. Germline CDR1 reads KGHDR; CDR2 reads SFDVKD. The CDR3 runs to 16 residues. J lost 2 bases, V lost 5 bases, and 8 bases had no gene match. The chain's CDR3 is CATSAMGTGHTDTQYF. CDR3 coding DNA: TGTGCCACCAGTGCCATGGGGACAGGTCACACAGATACGCAGTATTTT.

The gene calls are TRBV25-1 and TRBJ2-7, with D maybe TRBD2 (7 bases). Trimming stripped 8 bases from V and 0 bases from J, with 17 bases between. The CDR3 extends over 15 amino acids. Germline CDR1 reads MGHDK; CDR2 reads SYGVNS. CDR3 bases: TGTGCCAGCGTCCCCCGTGGGGGGGCCTCCTACGAGCAGTACTTC. This gives the protein CASVPRGGASYEQYF.

The chain has TRBV12-3 or TRBV12-4 and TRBJ1-2, with D maybe TRBD1 (5 bases). Trimming shortened V by 5 bases and J by 7 bases, and 32 bases separated the two germline ends. This CDR3 has 19 residues. In DNA form, the CDR3 reads TGTGCCAGCAGTATAAGTGTCCCAGCGGGCGGAGGGGTAGGTCGTGGCTACACCTTC. This gives the protein CASSISVPAGGGVGRGYTF.

This clone was recorded at least ten times. This chain connects TRBV7-9 to TRBJ2-5; D might be TRBD1 (5 bases). V dropped 5 bases and J dropped 3 bases, with 13 bases sitting between them. The germline CDR1 and CDR2 sequences are SEHNR and FQNEAQ (reference sequence). The CDR3 runs to 14 residues. CDR3 sequence reads: CASSLQEGEETQYF. CDR3 DNA: TGTGCCAGCAGCCTACAGGAAGGGGAAGAGACCCAGTACTTC.

The table lists this clone with many counts. V usage is TRBV27 and J usage is TRBJ2-1; no clear D gene. In germline, CDR1 is MNHEY, CDR2 SMNVEV (reference sequence). The CDR3 contains 15 residues. Deletions cut 6 bases from V and 0 bases from J, with 12 bases between. The CDR3 reads CASSIRSSSYNEQFF. In nucleotides, the CDR3 is TGTGCCAGCAGCATCCGGTCTAGCTCCTACAATGAGCAGTTCTTC.

In its sample, this clone ranks as medium-sized. The DNA of the CDR3 is TGTGCCAGCAGTGAAGTAGCGGGAGGTACAGATACGCAGTATTTT. This codes for CASSEVAGGTDTQYF. V usage is TRBV6-4 and J usage is TRBJ2-3, with 10 bases fitting TRBD2. Germline CDR1 and CDR2: MRHNA and SNTAGT. The CDR3 spans 15 residues. V was pared by 3 bases and J by 3 bases, with 3 bases of the junction left unmatched.

This clone has at least ten counts. V usage is TRBV11-3 and J usage is TRBJ2-1; TRBD2 might be the D (5 bases). The CDR3 runs 15 residues. The germline V gene encodes CDR1 SGHNT and CDR2 YENEEA. V lost 1 base, J lost 4 bases, and 11 bases lay in between. The CDR3, as DNA: TGTGCCAGCAGCTTAGGGACTTCGTCATACAATGAGCAGTTCTTC. It translates to CASSLGTSSYNEQFF.

This clone was detected ten times or more. This sequence joins TRBV4-1 and TRBJ2-7, with a weak D call TRBD2 (5 bases). The CDR3 is 13 residues long. Germline V gene sequence: CDR1 MGHRA, CDR2 YSYEKL. Trimming removed 11 bases at V and 7 bases at J, with 21 bases between. The CDR3 nucleotides read TGCGCCTCCGGAAGCGGTTCGGGATGGGAGCAGTACTTC. Translated: CASGSGSGWEQYF.

This clone came up many times. CDR3 sequence reads: CSAPRREQFF. In DNA, the CDR3 is TGCAGTGCCCCTAGGAGGGAGCAGTTCTTC. The gene calls are TRBV20-1 and TRBJ2-1; maybe TRBD2 (5 bases). The V gene's germline CDR1 is DFQATT and CDR2 SNEGSKA (reference sequence). The ends were cut back, 6 bases at V and 10 bases at J, with 10 bases in the middle. The CDR3 is 10 residues long.

This clone showed up many times. V gene TRBV11-2 combines with J gene TRBJ2-3; 10 bases agree with TRBD2. The CDR3 totals 15 residues. Germline V gives CDR1 SGHAT, CDR2 FQNNGV. V was clipped by 3 bases and J by 8 bases; unmatched bases: 8. The DNA of the CDR3 is TGTGCCAGCAGCTTGGAGCGGGAGGGCCGGGGTACGCAGTATTTT. It encodes CASSLEREGRGTQYF.

This clone was counted at least ten times. This CDR3 reads CASSHNRDYNEQFF. DNA of the CDR3: TGCGCCAGCAGCCATAACCGGGACTACAATGAGCAGTTCTTC. The rearrangement uses TRBV4-3 and TRBJ2-1; D is possibly TRBD2 (5 bases). Trimming removed 3 bases from V and 3 bases from J, with 9 bases in between. CDR1 is LGHNA, CDR2 YSLEER, per germline. The CDR3 is made up of 14 amino acids.

This clone has only a few counts. This chain uses TRBV28 with TRBJ2-7; 8 nucleotides match TRBD2. The CDR3 has 16 amino acids. The germline V gene encodes CDR1 MDHEN and CDR2 SYDVKM. V lost 5 bases to trimming and J lost 5 bases; unmatched junction nucleotides: 14. The CDR3 nucleotides are TGTGCCAGCAGTCTACGATTTGGACTAGCCGTTCACGAGCAGTACTTC. Translation gives CASSLRFGLAVHEQYF. The variable domain in full, with the rest retrieved from reference TRBV28 and TRBJ2-7, is DVKVTQSSRYLVKRTGEKVFLECVQDMDHENMFWYRQDPGLGLRLIYFSYDVKMKEKGDIPEGYSVSREKKERFSLILESASTNQTSMYLCASSLRFGLAVHEQYFGPGTRLTVT.

In its sample, this clone was seen many times. Mismatch with germline at one junction end may stem from a read error. The rearrangement links TRBV29-1 to TRBJ2-7, with 8 bases fitting TRBD2. CDR3 length: 15 residues. Per the germline V gene, CDR1 is SQVTM and CDR2 is ANQGSEA. CDR3 sequence reads: CSVDWGSGSSCEQYF. CDR3 sequence (DNA): TGCAGCGTTGACTGGGGGAGCGGGAGCTCCTGCGAGCAGTACTTC.

This clone showed up just a few times. This sequence joins TRBV20-1 and TRBJ2-7, with D unclear. V lost 3 bases and J 2 bases, leaving 11 bases between the germline ends. This CDR3 region has 13 residues. The germline gives CDR1 DFQATT, CDR2 SNEGSKA (reference sequence). The CDR3 here is CSARSVGAYEQYF. DNA of the CDR3: TGCAGTGCTAGGAGTGTCGGAGCCTACGAGCAGTACTTC.

This clone qualifies as medium-sized (0.01 to 0.1%). The chain has TRBV6-1 and TRBJ2-5; TRBD1 might be the D (6 bases). Germline V gives CDR1 MNHNS, CDR2 SASEGT. Trimming stripped 6 bases from V and 3 bases from J, with 11 bases between. This CDR3 has 13 residues. In DNA form, the CDR3 reads TGTGCCAGCAGATGGACAGTAGAAGAGACCCAGTACTTC. Translating it yields CASRWTVEETQYF.

CDR3 DNA sequence: TGTGCCAGCAGCAGACAGGCCGTGAACACTGAAGCTTTCTTT. Encoded protein: CASSRQAVNTEAFF. The chain links TRBV12-3 or TRBV12-4 to TRBJ1-1; possibly TRBD1 for D (6 bases). V was cut by 6 bases and J by 0 bases, with 11 bases left in between. The CDR3 consists of 14 residues.

This clone was seen at least ten times. The gene calls are TRBV6-5 and TRBJ2-3; D not resolved. There are 17 residues in the CDR3. Germline V CDR1 and CDR2: MNHEY, SVGAGI. V dropped 9 bases and J dropped 1 base, with 23 bases sitting between them. The CDR3 DNA reads TGTGCCAGATCCGAGTGCATGAAAGGACCGGGCACAGATACGCAGTATTTT. This encodes CARSECMKGPGTDTQYF.

The rearrangement uses TRBV4-1 and TRBJ1-2, with TRBD1 matching 7 bases. Trimming cost V 4 bases and J 9 bases; bases outside gene matches: 8. The CDR3 is 13 residues long. CDR1 is MGHRA, CDR2 YSYEKL, per germline. The CDR3 sequence is CASSRDREESYTF. The CDR3 DNA sequence: TGCGCCAGCAGCCGAGACAGGGAGGAGAGCTACACCTTC.

This chain connects TRBV20-1 to TRBJ2-7; possible D gene TRBD1, 5 bases. The germline V gene encodes CDR1 DFQATT and CDR2 SNEGSKA (reference sequence). With 1 base removed from V and 4 bases from J, the gap between germline ends came to 14 bases. The CDR3 extends over 14 amino acids. This CDR3 is CSARGYWQGYEQYF. The CDR3 region has the DNA TGCAGTGCTAGAGGTTACTGGCAGGGTTACGAGCAGTACTTC.